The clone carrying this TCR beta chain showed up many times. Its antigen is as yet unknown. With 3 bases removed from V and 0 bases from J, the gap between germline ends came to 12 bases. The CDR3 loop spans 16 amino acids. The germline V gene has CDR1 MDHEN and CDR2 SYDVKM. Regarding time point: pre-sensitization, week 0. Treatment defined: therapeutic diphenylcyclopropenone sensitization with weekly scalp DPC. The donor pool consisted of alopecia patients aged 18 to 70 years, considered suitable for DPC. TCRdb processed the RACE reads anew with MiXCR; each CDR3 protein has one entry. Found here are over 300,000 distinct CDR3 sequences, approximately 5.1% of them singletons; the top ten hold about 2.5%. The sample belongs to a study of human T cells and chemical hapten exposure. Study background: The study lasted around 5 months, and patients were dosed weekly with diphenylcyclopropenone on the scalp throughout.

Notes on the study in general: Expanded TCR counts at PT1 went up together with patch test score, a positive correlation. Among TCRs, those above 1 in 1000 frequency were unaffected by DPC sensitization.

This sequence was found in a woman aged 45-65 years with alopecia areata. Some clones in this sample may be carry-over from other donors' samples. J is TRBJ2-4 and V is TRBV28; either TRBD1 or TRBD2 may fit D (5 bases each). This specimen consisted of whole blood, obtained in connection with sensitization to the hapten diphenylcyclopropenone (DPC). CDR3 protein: CASSFPGQIAKNIQYF. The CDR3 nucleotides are TGTGCCAGCAGTTTCCCGGGGCAGATAGCCAAAAACATTCAGTACTTC.